These T cell receptor beta chains were read from a single sample in a study of blood T cell repertoires in COVID-19. TCRdb's table, derived via immunoSEQ multiplex PCR, lists solely in-frame clones and lacks some. The sample shows about 120,000 clones, around 80% of them seen only once. Specimen: peripheral blood. These receptors originate from an elderly woman with acute or convalescent COVID-19. The CDR3 runs from the conserved cysteine through the conserved F or W. The order of the fields is J gene, clone size, D gene, V gene, CDR3 DNA, CDR3 protein. D genes are given only for firm matches. Size is omitted from some rows. Given values are once, few, many or a class for expanded clones.

j_call: TRBJ1-3
clone_size: NA
d_call: NA
v_call: TRBV28
cdr3_nt: TGTGCCAGCGGACCTGCAGGGGTTCCGGGAAACACCATATATTTT
cdr3_aa: CASGPAGVPGNTIYF

j_call: TRBJ2-1
clone_size: NA
d_call: TRBD2
v_call: TRBV5-5
cdr3_nt: TGTGCCAGCAGCTCGCGACTAGCGGGAACCTACAATGAGCAGTTCTTC
cdr3_aa: CASSSRLAGTYNEQFF

j_call: TRBJ1-1
clone_size: NA
d_call: NA
v_call: TRBV20-1
cdr3_nt: TGCAGTGCTAGTTCCGGGTTCGAGTTTAACACTGAAGCTTTCTTT
cdr3_aa: CSASSGFEFNTEAFF

j_call: TRBJ1-1
clone_size: NA
d_call: NA
v_call: TRBV2
cdr3_nt: TGTGCCAGCAGTTACCAGGGTAGGGGGAACACTGAAGCTTTCTTT
cdr3_aa: CASSYQGRGNTEAFF

j_call: TRBJ2-1
clone_size: NA
d_call: NA
v_call: TRBV18
cdr3_nt: TGTGCCAGCTCCTCGGGAGTCGATGAGCAGTTCTTC
cdr3_aa: CASSSGVDEQFF

j_call: TRBJ1-1
clone_size: NA
d_call: NA
v_call: TRBV5-5
cdr3_nt: TGTGCCAGCAGCTTGGAGGGAGGGGGGCTTAACACTGAAGCTTTCTTT
cdr3_aa: CASSLEGGGLNTEAFF

j_call: TRBJ2-7
clone_size: few
d_call: NA
v_call: TRBV5-6
cdr3_nt: TGTGCCAGCAGCCTGGGGCGGCGCTGGGAGCAGTACTTC
cdr3_aa: CASSLGRRWEQYF

j_call: TRBJ2-2
clone_size: few
d_call: NA
v_call: TRBV3-1/TRBV3-2
cdr3_nt: TGTGCCAGCAGCCAAGATCGCCGGGACACCGGGGAGCTGTTTTTT
cdr3_aa: CASSQDRRDTGELFF

j_call: TRBJ1-4
clone_size: NA
d_call: NA
v_call: TRBV27
cdr3_nt: TGTGCCAGCAGTTTGGCAGGGATTAATGAAAAACTGTTTTTT
cdr3_aa: CASSLAGINEKLFF

j_call: TRBJ1-2
clone_size: NA
d_call: NA
v_call: TRBV3-1/TRBV3-2
cdr3_nt: TGTGCCAGCAGCCAAGCCCCGGACAGAGGGGATGGCTACACCTTC
cdr3_aa: CASSQAPDRGDGYTF

j_call: TRBJ2-7
clone_size: NA
d_call: NA
v_call: TRBV10-3
cdr3_nt: TGTGCCATCAGTGAGAGGAGGGGTCGGAACTACGAGCAGTACTTC
cdr3_aa: CAISERRGRNYEQYF

j_call: TRBJ2-2
clone_size: NA
d_call: TRBD1
v_call: TRBV7-9
cdr3_nt: TGTGCCGGGAGGAAAGGACAGGGGTTCACCGGGGAGCTGTTTTTT
cdr3_aa: CAGRKGQGFTGELFF

j_call: TRBJ1-4
clone_size: NA
d_call: NA
v_call: TRBV9
cdr3_nt: TGTGCCAGCAGCGGCGAGCGGGGGTCAACTAATGAAAAACTGTTTTTT
cdr3_aa: CASSGERGSTNEKLFF

j_call: TRBJ1-1
clone_size: NA
d_call: NA
v_call: TRBV3-1/TRBV3-2
cdr3_nt: TGTGCCAGCAGCCAACAACAGGGCACTGAAGCTTTCTTT
cdr3_aa: CASSQQQGTEAFF

j_call: TRBJ2-1
clone_size: once
d_call: TRBD2
v_call: TRBV5-1
cdr3_nt: TGCGCCAGCAGCCCGGCCCTGGGGGGGAGCTCCTACAATGAGCAGTTCTTC
cdr3_aa: CASSPALGGSSYNEQFF

j_call: TRBJ1-2
clone_size: once
d_call: NA
v_call: TRBV25-1
cdr3_nt: TGTGCCAGCAGTGACCCCGACACGCGCTATGGCTACACCTTC
cdr3_aa: CASSDPDTRYGYTF

j_call: TRBJ1-5
clone_size: NA
d_call: NA
v_call: TRBV5-8
cdr3_nt: TGTGCCAGCAGACCTTATGAGGGAGGCAATCAGCCCCAGCATTTT
cdr3_aa: CASRPYEGGNQPQHF

j_call: TRBJ1-6
clone_size: NA
d_call: TRBD1
v_call: TRBV19
cdr3_nt: TGTGCCAGTAGTACTCCCCGGGACAGTTCCTCACCCCTCCACTTT
cdr3_aa: CASSTPRDSSSPLHF